This record covers a single TCR beta chain. This record comes from a study of T cell changes during pregnancy in multiple sclerosis. Measured with immunoSEQ multiplex PCR; TCRdb has only the in-frame clones, and not every one. The sample consists of approximately 100,000 clones, about 89% of them appearing once. This CDR3 contains 13 residues. The ends were cut back, 3 bases at V and 3 bases at J, with 8 bases in the middle. Germline values: CDR1 SGHVS, CDR2 FNYEAQ. Material: peripheral blood, obtained before pregnancy. The chain is built from TRBV7-6 and TRBJ2-5, with a weak D call TRBD1 (7 bases). The sequence was obtained from a female donor with multiple sclerosis, enrolled in a pregnancy study. The DNA of the CDR3 is TGTGCCAGCAGCTTCAGGGGGGAAGAGACCCAGTACTTC. Residues: CASSFRGEETQYF.